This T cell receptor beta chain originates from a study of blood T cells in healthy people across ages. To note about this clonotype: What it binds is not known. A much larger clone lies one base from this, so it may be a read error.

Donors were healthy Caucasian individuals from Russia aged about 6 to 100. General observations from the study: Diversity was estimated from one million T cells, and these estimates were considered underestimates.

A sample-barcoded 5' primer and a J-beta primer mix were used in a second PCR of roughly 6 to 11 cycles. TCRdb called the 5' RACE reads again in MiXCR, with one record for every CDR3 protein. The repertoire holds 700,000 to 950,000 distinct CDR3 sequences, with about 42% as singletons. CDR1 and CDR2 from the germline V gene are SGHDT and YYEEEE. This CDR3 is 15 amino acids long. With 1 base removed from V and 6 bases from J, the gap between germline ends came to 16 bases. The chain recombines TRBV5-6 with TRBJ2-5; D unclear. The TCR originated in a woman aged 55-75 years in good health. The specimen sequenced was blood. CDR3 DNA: TGTGCCAGCAGCTTGCTGCAGTTATCTGAGCAGACCCAGTACTTC. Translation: CASSLLQLSEQTQYF.